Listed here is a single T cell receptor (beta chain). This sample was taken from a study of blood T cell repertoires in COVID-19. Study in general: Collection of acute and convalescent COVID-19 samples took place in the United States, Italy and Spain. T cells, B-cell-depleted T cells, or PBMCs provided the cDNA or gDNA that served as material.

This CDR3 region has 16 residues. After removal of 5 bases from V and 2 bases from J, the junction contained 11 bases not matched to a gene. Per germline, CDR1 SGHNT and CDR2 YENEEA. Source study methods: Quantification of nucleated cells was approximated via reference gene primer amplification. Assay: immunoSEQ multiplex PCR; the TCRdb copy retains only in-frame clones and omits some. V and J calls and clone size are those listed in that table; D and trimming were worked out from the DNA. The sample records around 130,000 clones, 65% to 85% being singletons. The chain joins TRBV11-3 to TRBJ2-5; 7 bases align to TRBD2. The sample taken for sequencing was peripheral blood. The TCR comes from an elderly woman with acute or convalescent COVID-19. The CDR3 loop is CASSLGVSGTQETQYF. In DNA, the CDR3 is TGTGCCAGCAGCCTCGGGGTGAGCGGGACGCAAGAGACCCAGTACTTC.